A single sample is the source of the 27 T cell receptor beta chains below, sequenced in a study of shared T cell receptors in the human thymus. TCRdb's table, derived via immunoSEQ multiplex PCR, lists solely in-frame clones and lacks some. The table shows 700,000 to 750,000 clones, with roughly 85% occurring only once. The same data also contributed to another study, on human thymus T cells.

The source material was thymocytes. All receptors derive from a girl under two years old with a congenital heart defect.

In its sample, this clone was seen once. This rearrangement joins TRBV19 to TRBJ1-3; unclear D gene. CDR3 length equals 14 residues. Germline V gene sequence: CDR1 LNHDA, CDR2 SQIVND (reference sequence). Trimming left V 9 bases short and J 4 bases short, with 16 bases between. The CDR3 is CASLLWGAGNTIYF. DNA for the CDR3: TGTGCCAGCCTTCTGTGGGGAGCCGGAAACACCATATATTTT.

V usage is TRBV7-9 and J usage is TRBJ2-5, with D possibly being TRBD1 (6 bases). This CDR3 region has 15 residues. Between the trimmed V and J ends, which lost 5 bases and 5 bases, there was a span of 18 bases. The germline V gene encodes CDR1 SEHNR and CDR2 FQNEAQ (reference sequence). CDR3 protein: CASSPDRRGWETQYF. For the CDR3, the DNA is TGTGCCAGCAGCCCCGACAGGCGCGGTTGGGAGACCCAGTACTTC.

The chain links TRBV6-6 to TRBJ1-2; a weak D match, TRBD1 (5 bases). The ends were cut back, 3 bases at V and 8 bases at J, with 22 bases in the middle. Germline-derived CDR1 and CDR2 are MNHNY and SVGAGI (reference sequence). The CDR3 covers 16 residues. In nucleotides, the CDR3 is TGTGCCAGCAGTTATATCGGTCAGGGAGGCGCGCTGGGCTACACCTTC. This gives the protein CASSYIGQGGALGYTF.

This chain connects TRBV7-6 to TRBJ2-7; 7 nucleotides line up with TRBD1. Germline V CDR1 and CDR2: SGHVS, FNYEAQ. The CDR3 extends over 15 amino acids. The V and J ends lost 5 bases and 5 bases, in that order; junction bases with no gene match: 12. In DNA form, the CDR3 reads TGTGCCAGCAGCCCGAGGACAGGTCCACGACACGAGCAGTACTTC. This gives the protein CASSPRTGPRHEQYF.

The chain carries TRBV2 and TRBJ1-1, with a tentative D call TRBD1 (5 bases). Trimming cost V 3 bases and J 1 base, with 15 bases left between them. Germline V CDR1 and CDR2: SNHLY, FYNNEI. This CDR3 comprises 16 residues. The CDR3 DNA sequence: TGTGCCAGCAGTGAGTTAAGGAGACAGAGGAACACTGAAGCTTTCTTT. As protein: CASSELRRQRNTEAFF.

The chain recombines TRBV9 with TRBJ1-2, with a weak D call TRBD1 (6 bases). The germline gives CDR1 SGDLS, CDR2 YYNGEE. The V end lost 2 bases, the J end lost 3 bases, and 17 bases lay between the germline ends. This CDR3 contains 16 residues. In DNA, the CDR3 is TGTGCCAGCAGCGTCAGAGCAGGGGAAGTGGACTATGGCTACACCTTC. Protein sequence: CASSVRAGEVDYGYTF.

This clone turned up a few times. The rearrangement uses TRBV5-6 and TRBJ1-2, with 10 bases matching TRBD1. From germline, CDR1 is SGHDT and CDR2 YYEEEE. Losses at the gene ends were 6 bases for V and 5 bases for J; bases not matched to a gene: 7. This CDR3 is built from 14 residues. This CDR3 reads CASNLDRGQYGYTF. The CDR3 DNA reads as TGTGCCAGCAACCTCGACAGGGGGCAATATGGCTACACCTTC.

With regard to this clone: Other DNA sequences from this sample encode an identical CDR3 as well. The CDR3, as DNA: TGTGCCAGCAGCTCGACAGGGACGAACGAGCAGTTCTTC. Its protein product is CASSSTGTNEQFF. The rearrangement joins TRBV7-2 to TRBJ2-1, with 7 bases matching TRBD1. This CDR3 region has 13 residues. V dropped 4 bases and J dropped 10; count of bases not matched to a gene: 7. CDR1 and CDR2 (germline): SGHTA, FQGNSA.

The chain carries TRBV5-6 and TRBJ2-2, with D hard to call. The V end was cut by 2 bases, the J end by 0 bases, with 14 bases between. Germline V lookup: CDR1 SGHDT, CDR2 YYEEEE. CDR3 size: 17 residues. The DNA of the CDR3 is TGTGCCAGCAGCTTTATTCAATTGACATCGAACACCGGGGAGCTGTTTTTT. Encoded protein: CASSFIQLTSNTGELFF. The whole variable domain, filled in from reference TRBV5-6 and TRBJ2-2, reads DAGVTQSPTHLIKTRGQQVTLRCSPKSGHDTVSWYQQALGQGPQFIFQYYEEEERQRGNFPDRFSGHQFPNYSSELNVNALLLGDSALYLCASSFIQLTSNTGELFFGEGSRLTVL.

The chain combines TRBV9 with TRBJ2-3, with 10 bases identical to TRBD1. J was trimmed by 2 bases and V by 3 bases; bases with no gene match: 30. Germline V CDR1 and CDR2: SGDLS, YYNGEE. The CDR3 sequence is 24 residues long. The CDR3 protein is CASSEGTGDEGLRPIDWFTDTQYF. CDR3 in DNA: TGTGCCAGCAGCGAAGGGACAGGGGATGAGGGGCTCCGGCCCATCGACTGGTTCACAGATACGCAGTATTTT. Full variable domain (remainder filled in from reference TRBV9 and TRBJ2-3): DSGVTQTPKHLITATGQRVTLRCSPRSGDLSVYWYQQSLDQGLQFLIQYYNGEERAKGNILERFSAQQFPDLHSELNLSSLELGDSALYFCASSEGTGDEGLRPIDWFTDTQYFGPGTRLTVL.

The genes are TRBV14 and TRBJ2-7; D might be TRBD1 (6 bases). Looked up from germline, CDR1 is SGHDN and CDR2 is FVKESK. This CDR3 spans 15 amino acids. V gave up 4 bases and J gave up 0 bases, with 13 bases separating them. CDR3 loop: CASSREGQYSYEQYF. CDR3 nucleotide sequence: TGTGCCAGCAGCCGGGAAGGACAGTACTCCTACGAGCAGTACTTC.

V usage is TRBV4-1 and J usage is TRBJ1-6, with D perhaps matching TRBD1 (6 bases). Trimming cost V 2 bases and J 8 bases, with 16 bases left between them. CDR3 length: 16 amino acids. Germline-derived CDR1 and CDR2 are MGHRA and YSYEKL. The CDR3 bases are TGCGCCAGCAGCCAACTCTCAACAGGGTTGGATTCACCCCTCCACTTT. This gives the protein CASSQLSTGLDSPLHF.

The gene calls are TRBV6-6 and TRBJ1-2; D is undetermined. Germline V CDR1 and CDR2: MNHNY, SVGAGI (reference sequence). The CDR3 spans 14 residues. V lost 5 bases, J lost 8 bases, and 18 bases lay in between. CDR3: CASSPQGEVRGYTF. CDR3 nucleotide sequence: TGTGCCAGCAGTCCCCAAGGCGAGGTCCGCGGCTACACCTTC.

This rearrangement joins TRBV5-4 to TRBJ1-6; weak D call: TRBD1 (5 bases). This CDR3 is 13 amino acids long. CDR1 is SGHNT and CDR2 is YYREEE in the germline V gene (reference sequence). Trimming removed 4 bases from V and 12 bases from J, with 14 bases in between. The CDR3 loop is CASSPAGGEPLHF. CDR3 DNA sequence: TGTGCCAGCAGCCCCGCCGGGGGTGAACCCCTCCACTTT.

This chain connects TRBV25-1 to TRBJ2-1; D might be TRBD1 (6 bases). Trimming shortened V by 0 bases and J by 2 bases, and 11 bases separated the two germline ends. The CDR3 consists of 16 residues. Germline V gives CDR1 MGHDK, CDR2 SYGVNS. In nucleotides, the CDR3 is TGTGCCAGCAGTGAATATAGGGGGACACCCTACAATGAGCAGTTCTTC. This gives the protein CASSEYRGTPYNEQFF.

This rearrangement joins TRBV7-9 to TRBJ2-1; 7 nucleotides align to TRBD2. CDR1 SEHNR and CDR2 FQNEAQ come from the germline V gene (reference sequence). Trimming cost V 7 bases and J 4 bases; bases outside gene matches: 1. The CDR3 runs 12 residues. The CDR3 loop is CASTSGYNEQFF. The DNA for the CDR3 is TGTGCCAGCACTAGCGGTTACAATGAGCAGTTCTTC.

Here the CDR3 DNA reads TGTGCCAGCAGTTACGACAGAAATCAGCCCCAGCATTTT. Its translation: CASSYDRNQPQHF. The gene calls are TRBV6-6 and TRBJ1-5, with D possibly being TRBD1 (5 bases). The CDR3 covers 13 residues. Looked up from germline, CDR1 is MNHNY and CDR2 is SVGAGI (reference sequence). V shed 2 bases and J shed 4 bases, with 6 bases lying between them.

V usage is TRBV9 and J usage is TRBJ1-4, with D perhaps matching TRBD1 (6 bases). The CDR3 covers 16 residues. The germline V gene has CDR1 SGDLS and CDR2 YYNGEE. V gave up 3 bases and J gave up 8 bases, with 20 bases separating them. CDR3 nucleotide sequence: TGTGCCAGCAGCGAACAGGGTTTGGGGGATAGGGAAAAACTGTTTTTT. This codes for CASSEQGLGDREKLFF.

The V gene is TRBV19, the J gene TRBJ1-2; possibly TRBD1 for D (5 bases). This CDR3 is 12 amino acids long. Trimming left V 4 bases short and J 7 bases short, with 10 bases between. Germline V gives CDR1 LNHDA, CDR2 SQIVND (reference sequence). CDR3 bases: TGTGCCAGTAGTAAAGGGGCGCGTGGCTACACCTTC. This encodes CASSKGARGYTF.

The chain joins TRBV28 to TRBJ1-5, with 12 bases identical to TRBD1. Per the germline V gene, CDR1 is MDHEN and CDR2 is SYDVKM. The CDR3 contains 20 residues. Trimming took 6 bases from V and 3 from J; bases not matched to a gene: 18. CDR3 in DNA: TGTGCCAGCAGGCCCCGGGGGACAGGGGGCGTCTGGGGTCCCAATCAGCCCCAGCATTTT. Its protein product is CASRPRGTGGVWGPNQPQHF.

The rearrangement links TRBV28 to TRBJ1-1; no reliable D call. The V end lost 2 bases, the J end lost 8 bases, and 9 bases lay between the germline ends. The CDR3 extends over 12 amino acids. The V gene's germline CDR1 is MDHEN and CDR2 SYDVKM. The CDR3 loop is CASSLIQTEAFF. The CDR3 DNA reads TGTGCCAGCAGTTTAATCCAGACAGAAGCTTTCTTT.

The CDR3 sequence: CSVERTYGYTF. CDR3 nucleotides: TGCAGCGTTGAAAGGACTTATGGCTACACCTTC. V and J are TRBV29-1 and TRBJ1-2; D is undetermined. V lost 2 bases and J lost 5, with 6 bases in between. The CDR3 loop spans 11 amino acids. Looked up from germline, CDR1 is SQVTM and CDR2 is ANQGSEA.

The chain combines TRBV27 with TRBJ1-4, with 7 positions matching TRBD1. V trimming: 4 bases; J trimming: 0 bases; junction bases outside the gene matches: 11. Germline lookup yields CDR1 MNHEY and CDR2 SMNVEV (reference sequence). The CDR3 loop spans 18 amino acids. The CDR3 protein is CASSSRDRVTATNEKLFF. The DNA of the CDR3 is TGTGCCAGCAGTTCCCGTGACAGGGTAACCGCAACTAATGAAAAACTGTTTTTT.

V usage is TRBV6-1 and J usage is TRBJ2-7; 7 bases line up with TRBD1. Germline-derived CDR1 and CDR2 are MNHNS and SASEGT. This CDR3 contains 15 residues. V shed 2 bases, J shed 3 bases, and the junction held 7 bases outside the gene matches. The CDR3 sequence is CASSEKGALDYEQYF. The CDR3, as DNA: TGTGCCAGCAGTGAAAAGGGGGCCCTAGACTACGAGCAGTACTTC.

This clone showed up just a few times. This chain connects TRBV9 to TRBJ2-7, with 8 bases fitting TRBD1. The germline V gene encodes CDR1 SGDLS and CDR2 YYNGEE. There are 16 residues in the CDR3. J lost 4 bases, V lost 4 bases, and 13 bases had no gene match. The CDR3 DNA reads TGTGCCAGCAGCCTTAGGGGGACAGGTTTTCCTTACGAGCAGTACTTC. Translating gives CASSLRGTGFPYEQYF.

V usage is TRBV6-1 and J usage is TRBJ1-1; D is perhaps TRBD1 (5 bases). The CDR3 length is 15 residues. The V gene lost 8 bases and the J gene lost 5 bases, with 21 bases spanning the gap. Per germline, CDR1 MNHNS and CDR2 SASEGT. CDR3 region: CASPRQTFKGTEAFF. The CDR3, as DNA: TGTGCCAGCCCGCGGCAGACATTTAAGGGGACTGAAGCTTTCTTT.

This clone occurred a few times. DNA of the CDR3: TGTGCCACCCGGCCGGGGACAGAGGATGGCTACACCTTC. Translating gives CATRPGTEDGYTF. This sequence joins TRBV19 and TRBJ1-2, with TRBD1 identical over 7 bases. CDR1 and CDR2 (germline): LNHDA, SQIVND (reference sequence). The CDR3 is made up of 13 amino acids. J was trimmed by 6 bases and V by 10 bases; bases with no gene match: 11.